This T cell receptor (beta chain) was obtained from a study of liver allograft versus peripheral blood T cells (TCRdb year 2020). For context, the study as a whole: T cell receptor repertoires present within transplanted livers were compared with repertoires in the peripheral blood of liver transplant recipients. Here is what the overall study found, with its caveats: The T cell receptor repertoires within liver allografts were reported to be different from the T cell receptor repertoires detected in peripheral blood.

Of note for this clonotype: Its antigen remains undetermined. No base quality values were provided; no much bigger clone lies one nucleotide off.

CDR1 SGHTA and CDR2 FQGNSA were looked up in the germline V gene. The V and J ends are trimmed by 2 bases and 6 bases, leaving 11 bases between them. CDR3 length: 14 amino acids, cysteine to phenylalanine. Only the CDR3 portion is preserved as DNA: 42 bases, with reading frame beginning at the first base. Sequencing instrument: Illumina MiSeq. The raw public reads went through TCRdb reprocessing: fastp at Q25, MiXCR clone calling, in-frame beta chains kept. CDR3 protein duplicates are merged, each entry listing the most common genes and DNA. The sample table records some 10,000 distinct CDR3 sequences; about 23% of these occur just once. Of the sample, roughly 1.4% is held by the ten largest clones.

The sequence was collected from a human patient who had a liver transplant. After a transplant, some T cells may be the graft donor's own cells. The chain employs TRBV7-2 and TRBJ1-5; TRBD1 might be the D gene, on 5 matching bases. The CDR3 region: CASSLQGTRQPQHF. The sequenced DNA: TGTGCCAGCAGCTTACAGGGTACGCGTCAGCCCCAGCATTTT.